Presented here are 11 T cell receptor beta chains from one specimen sequenced in a study of identical twins. Via MiXCR, TCRdb re-called the 5' RACE reads, giving one row per CDR3 protein. The sample lists 640,000 or so distinct CDR3 sequences, around 5.7% occurring once. The sequencing sample was made of naive T cells sorted from blood. All receptors come from a man aged 18-30 years in good health.

This clonotype was observed many times. CDR3 coding DNA: TGTGCCAGCAGTTTATCCCGGGACAGGGTATCCTACGAGCAGTACTTC. Amino acids: CASSLSRDRVSYEQYF. J is TRBJ2-7 and V is TRBV12-3 or TRBV12-4; 9 bases align to TRBD1. V shed 2 bases and J 1 base; nucleotides not matched to a gene: 6. This CDR3 is built from 16 residues.

This clonotype showed up many times. The genes are TRBV15 and TRBJ2-4; D ambiguous. Germline V gene sequence: CDR1 LNHNV, CDR2 YYDKDF (reference sequence). Trimming shortened V by 0 bases and J by 0 bases, and 12 bases separated the two germline ends. The CDR3 runs to 17 residues. CDR3 nucleotide sequence: TGTGCCACCAGCAGAGAAACTGGAAATTTAGCCAAAAACATTCAGTACTTC. It encodes CATSRETGNLAKNIQYF.

This clonotype came up a few times. The chain has TRBV12-3 or TRBV12-4 and TRBJ2-7; 8 nucleotides line up with TRBD1. With V trimmed by 3 bases and J by 0 bases, 4 bases remained unmatched. The CDR3 extends over 15 amino acids. The CDR3: CASSFAGGSSYEQYF. CDR3 sequence (DNA): TGTGCCAGCAGTTTTGCAGGGGGCTCCTCCTACGAGCAGTACTTC.

This clonotype was seen ten or more times. The rearrangement uses TRBV5-5 and TRBJ2-7, with D perhaps TRBD1 or TRBD2 (5 bases each). Trimming stripped 3 bases from V and 2 bases from J, with 12 bases between. This CDR3 contains 14 residues. Per the germline V gene, CDR1 is SGHKS and CDR2 is YYEKEE (reference sequence). The chain's CDR3 is CASSWGWDPYEQYV. DNA of the CDR3: TGTGCCAGCAGCTGGGGGTGGGACCCCTACGAGCAGTACGTC.

This clonotype was seen many times. The V call is TRBV11-1, the J call TRBJ2-1, with 11 positions matching TRBD2. CDR1 and CDR2 (germline): SGHAT, FQDESV (reference sequence). The CDR3 extends over 18 amino acids. Unmatched junction bases numbered 7, after V lost 1 base and J lost 2 bases. The CDR3 protein is CASSLVGSGRAAYNEQFF. The CDR3 region has the DNA TGTGCCAGCAGCTTAGTAGGTAGCGGGAGGGCCGCCTACAATGAGCAGTTCTTC.

This clonotype was seen repeatedly, ten times or more. J is TRBJ2-5 and V is TRBV5-1; tentative D call: TRBD1 (5 bases). Trimming pared 0 bases from V and 5 bases from J, leaving 14 bases between. This CDR3 has 15 residues. CDR1 SGHRS and CDR2 YFSETQ come from the germline V gene. The CDR3 DNA follows: TGCGCCAGCAGCTTGGATACGACAGCCAAGGAGACCCAGTACTTC. It codes for CASSLDTTAKETQYF.

This clonotype has only a few counts. The V gene is TRBV27, the J gene TRBJ2-7; 10 bases are a match to TRBD2. This CDR3 region has 16 residues. V lost 6 bases and J lost 5; bases outside the gene matches: 13. Germline lookup yields CDR1 MNHEY and CDR2 SMNVEV (reference sequence). CDR3 nucleotides: TGTGCCAGCAGCCCCTCAGCGGGAGGGAGTAGTCACGAGCAGTACGTC. This encodes CASSPSAGGSSHEQYV.

The V call is TRBV10-3, the J call TRBJ1-2; TRBD1 is a possible D gene (6 bases). The CDR3 has 15 residues. The germline V and J ends were trimmed by 4 bases and 0 bases, with 12 bases remaining between them. CDR1 is ENHRY, CDR2 SYGVKD, per germline. The CDR3 loop is CAISVGTTANYGYTF. CDR3 in DNA: TGTGCCATCAGTGTAGGGACAACAGCTAACTATGGCTACACCTTC.

Ten or more counts support this clonotype. CDR3 amino acids: CASSLAVGHEQFF. CDR3 sequence (DNA): TGTGCCAGCAGCTTGGCTGTAGGACATGAGCAGTTCTTC. The chain combines TRBV7-3 with TRBJ2-1, with unresolved D. V lost 3 bases and J 8 bases, leaving 11 bases between the germline ends. There are 13 residues in the CDR3. The germline CDR1 and CDR2 sequences are SGHTA and FQGTGA.

At least ten counts were recorded for this clonotype. This chain links TRBV12-3 or TRBV12-4 with TRBJ1-1; TRBD1 matches at 8 bases. V was pared by 6 bases and J by 0 bases, with 6 bases of the junction left unmatched. This CDR3 is built from 15 residues. Here the CDR3 DNA reads TGTGCCAGCAGCCGGAGACAGGGGATGAACACTGAAGCTTTCTTT. As protein: CASSRRQGMNTEAFF.

On this clonotype: This could be a read error, since a much larger clone is one nucleotide away. As DNA, the CDR3 is TGTGCCAGCAGTCACCAGGGGGCATGGGAGCAGTACTTC. It is translated as CASSHQGAWEQYF. The V and J genes are TRBV12-3 or TRBV12-4 and TRBJ2-7; 8 bases are shared with TRBD1. CDR3 length: 13 residues. The J segment lost 7 bases and the V segment lost 5 bases, leaving 7 bases of the junction unmatched.